These 21 T cell receptor beta chains share one sample of origin, sequenced in a study of OX40 agonist ivuxolimab in advanced cancers. Assay: immunoSEQ multiplex PCR; the TCRdb copy retains only in-frame clones and omits some. In the table there are roughly 40,000 clones, 70% to 90% of which are singletons. The material was CD4+ or CD8+ T cells sorted from blood, obtained in a trial of the OX40 agonist ivuxolimab. The receptors here all came from an adult with an advanced solid tumor such as melanoma, head and neck, liver or kidney cancer.

CDR3 sequence: CASTRRAANTGELFF. The CDR3 DNA reads TGTGCCAGCACCCGAAGAGCCGCGAACACCGGGGAGCTGTTTTTT. V gene TRBV6-4 combines with J gene TRBJ2-2; D gene uncertain. The ends were cut back, 7 bases at V and 0 bases at J, with 12 bases in the middle. CDR1 is MRHNA and CDR2 is SNTAGT in the germline V gene. CDR3 length: 15 residues.

The chain employs TRBV6-1 and TRBJ2-7; D possibly matches TRBD1 or TRBD2 (5 bases each). The V gene lost 2 bases and the J gene lost 4 bases, with 12 bases spanning the gap. The V gene's germline CDR1 is MNHNS and CDR2 SASEGT. There are 14 residues in the CDR3. CDR3 coding DNA: TGTGCCAGCAGTGAAATGATAGGGACGTACGAGCAGTACTTC. Residues: CASSEMIGTYEQYF.

The chain links TRBV9 to TRBJ2-7; TRBD2 matches at 9 bases. The V gene's germline CDR1 is SGDLS and CDR2 YYNGEE. J gave up 0 bases and V 0 bases, and 13 bases lay outside the gene matches. The CDR3 runs to 19 residues. The CDR3 DNA reads as TGTGCCAGCAGCGTAGGGCCCAGCGGGAGGTCTCCGAGCTCCTACGAGCAGTACTTC. It yields the protein CASSVGPSGRSPSSYEQYF.

The chain uses TRBV19 and TRBJ2-3, with a weak D call TRBD1 (5 bases). CDR3 length: 15 residues. The germline gives CDR1 LNHDA, CDR2 SQIVND (reference sequence). V was shortened by 6 bases and J by 0 bases, with 13 bases between the two germline ends. CDR3 DNA: TGTGCCAGTAGAACGTGGGGCGGAAGCACAGATACGCAGTATTTT. Translation: CASRTWGGSTDTQYF.

CDR3 sequence (DNA): TGTGCCAGCTCCGGGGGGACAGGTGGTGAAAAACTGTTTTTT. It is translated as CASSGGTGGEKLFF. The chain couples TRBV18 to TRBJ1-4, with TRBD1 matching over 8 bases. V was pared by 6 bases and J by 7 bases, with 7 bases of the junction left unmatched. The CDR3 consists of 14 residues. The V gene's germline CDR1 is KGHSH and CDR2 LQKENI.

This sequence joins TRBV7-8 and TRBJ2-1, with TRBD2 identical over 8 bases. CDR3 length: 18 residues. Looked up from germline, CDR1 is SGHVS and CDR2 is FQNEAQ. Trimming at V came to 2 bases and at J to 5 bases, leaving 14 bases not matched to a gene. CDR3 in DNA: TGTGCCAGCAGCTTATATCGGCCCCGAACTAGCGGCGACAATGAGCAGTTCTTC. This encodes CASSLYRPRTSGDNEQFF.

The chain couples TRBV11-2 to TRBJ1-2, with 10 bases lining up with TRBD1. CDR3 length: 15 amino acids. CDR1 SGHAT and CDR2 FQNNGV come from the germline V gene. Germline trimming cut 5 bases from V and 4 bases from J; bases unmatched to any gene: 7. The CDR3 region has the DNA TGTGCCAGCAGCCCTGGACAGGGGGAGGGCTATGGCTACACCTTC. As protein: CASSPGQGEGYGYTF.

This clone came up a few times. The gene calls are TRBV25-1 and TRBJ1-3, with a tentative D call TRBD1 (5 bases). This CDR3 spans 17 amino acids. V shed 2 bases and J shed 2 bases, with 16 bases lying between them. Looked up from germline, CDR1 is MGHDK and CDR2 is SYGVNS. The CDR3 DNA reads TGTGCCAGCAGTGAAGGTGGCTGGACAAGGGCTGGAAACACCATATATTTT. This gives the protein CASSEGGWTRAGNTIYF.

This clone was seen more than once but under ten times. CDR3 bases: TGTGCCAGCAAACGGGAGGGCCTAGAGCAGTACTTC. It specifies CASKREGLEQYF. The chain has TRBV2 and TRBJ2-7, with TRBD2 matching 8 bases. The CDR3 runs to 12 residues. The V gene end was trimmed by 7 bases and the J gene end by 7 bases; junction bases not matched to a gene: 6. Germline CDR1 SNHLY, CDR2 FYNNEI.

The V gene is TRBV18, the J gene TRBJ2-3; 9 bases align to TRBD2. The CDR3 sequence is 16 residues long. Germline V CDR1 and CDR2: KGHSH, LQKENI. V was pared by 4 bases and J by 4 bases, with 9 bases of the junction left unmatched. The CDR3 bases are TGTGCCAGCTCACGTGGGGCTAGCGGGATCGCAGATACGCAGTATTTT. Protein sequence: CASSRGASGIADTQYF.

The chain is built from TRBV27 and TRBJ2-3, with D perhaps TRBD2 (6 bases). Trimming stripped 8 bases from V and 0 bases from J, with 21 bases between. The CDR3 length is 17 residues. Germline V gene data show CDR1 as MNHEY and CDR2 as SMNVEV (reference sequence). The CDR3 DNA is TGTGCCAGCCGATTGGGACGGGTAGGACTAAGCACAGATACGCAGTATTTT. Amino acids: CASRLGRVGLSTDTQYF.

This clone was seen once. The V call is TRBV6-1, the J call TRBJ2-7; D possibly corresponds to TRBD2 (6 bases). The CDR3 has 16 amino acids. CDR1 is MNHNS and CDR2 is SASEGT in the germline V gene. Trimming left V 1 base short and J 1 base short, with 14 bases between. The CDR3 loop reads CASSEDQRLGSYEQYF. In DNA, the CDR3 is TGTGCCAGCAGTGAAGACCAACGACTAGGATCCTACGAGCAGTACTTC.

The chain employs TRBV15 and TRBJ1-6; D may be TRBD1 (5 bases). V lost 7 bases and J lost 0, with 10 bases in between. Per germline, CDR1 LNHNV and CDR2 YYDKDF (reference sequence). This CDR3 is built from 15 residues. The chain's CDR3 is CATTRQSSYNSPLHF. CDR3 nucleotide sequence: TGTGCCACCACCCGACAGAGCTCCTATAATTCACCCCTCCACTTT.

The chain joins TRBV6-4 to TRBJ2-2; TRBD1 or TRBD2 may be the D gene (7 bases each). The CDR3 covers 15 residues. Germline V lookup: CDR1 MRHNA, CDR2 SNTAGT. V lost 6 bases to trimming and J lost 6 bases, with 17 bases between them. CDR3 nucleotide sequence: TGTGCCAGCAGCCGGGACAGCGGGACTCCCGGGGAGCTGTTTTTT. It is translated as CASSRDSGTPGELFF.

The chain is built from TRBV5-4 and TRBJ1-1; D not certain. The germline V gene has CDR1 SGHNT and CDR2 YYREEE (reference sequence). The V and J ends lost 5 bases and 0 bases respectively, with 14 bases between them. CDR3 length: 15 residues. The CDR3 coding sequence is TGTGCCAGCAGACAAGTCGGACTGCTGAACACTGAAGCTTTCTTT. Its translation is CASRQVGLLNTEAFF.

The gene calls are TRBV9 and TRBJ2-1; 10 nucleotides match TRBD2. Germline CDR1 reads SGDLS; CDR2 reads YYNGEE. The V gene end was trimmed by 3 bases and the J gene end by 6 bases; junction bases not matched to a gene: 6. The CDR3 is 15 residues long. CDR3 protein: CASSAGTSARNEQFF. The CDR3 nucleotides are TGTGCCAGCAGCGCCGGGACTAGCGCTCGCAATGAGCAGTTCTTC.

The V gene is TRBV7-6, the J gene TRBJ2-5, with TRBD1 matching 11 bases. Germline lookup yields CDR1 SGHVS and CDR2 FNYEAQ. This CDR3 contains 15 residues. J was trimmed by 5 bases and V by 5 bases; bases with no gene match: 7. CDR3 nucleotides: TGTGCCAGCAGCCGGACAGGGGGCGTTTGGGAGACCCAGTACTTC. Protein product: CASSRTGGVWETQYF.

The chain recombines TRBV5-4 with TRBJ2-2, with 15 bases matching TRBD2. V was pared by 4 bases and J by 1 base, with 8 bases of the junction left unmatched. This CDR3 contains 19 residues. Germline-derived CDR1 and CDR2 are SGHNT and YYREEE (reference sequence). The CDR3 DNA sequence: TGTGCCAGCAGCAGGGAGGGGACTAGCGGGAGGCTGAACACCGGGGAGCTGTTTTTT. This translates into CASSREGTSGRLNTGELFF.

The rearrangement links TRBV4-1 to TRBJ2-7; 10 bases are a match to TRBD1. Per germline, CDR1 MGHRA and CDR2 YSYEKL. CDR3 size: 15 residues. With 2 bases clipped from V and 1 base from J, the junction kept 2 bases outside the gene matches. The CDR3 DNA is TGCGCCAGCAGCCAAAGGGACAGGGGTTCCTACGAGCAGTACTTC. Its protein is CASSQRDRGSYEQYF.

The chain is built from TRBV6-5 and TRBJ1-2, with 9 nucleotides matching TRBD1. This CDR3 region has 13 residues. The germline V gene encodes CDR1 MNHEY and CDR2 SVGAGI. After removal of 7 bases from V and 8 bases from J, the junction contained 8 bases not matched to a gene. CDR3 in DNA: TGTGCCAGCAACCCACAGGGGGCGTTCGGCTACACCTTC. It codes for CASNPQGAFGYTF.

The rearrangement links TRBV2 to TRBJ1-1; D unresolved. The CDR3 covers 13 residues. In germline, CDR1 is SNHLY, CDR2 FYNNEI. Trimming shortened V by 5 bases and J by 0 bases, and 7 bases separated the two germline ends. This chain's CDR3 is CASSWPMNTEAFF. CDR3 nucleotides: TGTGCCAGCAGTTGGCCCATGAACACTGAAGCTTTCTTT.